Following are 5 T cell receptor beta chains from one sample sequenced in a study of OX40 agonist ivuxolimab in advanced cancers. Library preparation employed the immunoSEQ multiplex PCR assay. As stored in TCRdb, this immuneACCESS dataset retains in-frame rearrangements with V and J assigned. A fraction of the clones does not appear; measured against another copy, unresolved V genes explain less than half of the discrepancy, and the remainder lacks a known reason. Here the sample has 55,000 to 70,000 clones; approximately 80% occur a single time. The ten largest clones take up approximately 1.3% of the sample. Sequenced here: CD4+ or CD8+ T cells sorted from blood, sampled in a trial of the OX40 agonist ivuxolimab. The receptors come from an adult with an advanced solid tumor such as melanoma, head and neck, liver or kidney cancer.

In nucleotides, the CDR3 is TGTGCCAGTGGACGGGACGGTGGGTTGGGCGGGGAGCTGTTTTTT. It codes for CASGRDGGLGGELFF. The V and J genes are TRBV19 and TRBJ2-2; D possibly uses TRBD1 or TRBD2 (5 bases each). This CDR3 has 15 residues. Trimming removed 8 bases from V and 7 bases from J, with 20 bases in between. Germline CDR1 LNHDA, CDR2 SQIVND (reference sequence).

The CDR3 bases are TGTGCCAGCAGCGCGGGTAGTGTTGGGGCGCAGCAGTTCTTC. This translates into CASSAGSVGAQQFF. J is TRBJ2-1 and V is TRBV6-4; D may match TRBD1 or TRBD2 (5 bases each). CDR3 length: 14 residues. Trimming stripped 6 bases from V and 11 bases from J, with 20 bases between. Germline V gives CDR1 MRHNA, CDR2 SNTAGT.

This clone came up once. The chain joins TRBV27 to TRBJ2-7; 8 positions match TRBD1. Unmatched junction bases numbered 2, after V lost 4 bases and J lost 0 bases. The CDR3 totals 14 residues. CDR1 is MNHEY, CDR2 SMNVEV, per germline (reference sequence). This CDR3 is CASSWDRSSYEQYF. CDR3 coding DNA: TGTGCCAGCAGTTGGGACAGGAGCTCCTACGAGCAGTACTTC.

This clone was detected only a few times. V is TRBV10-3 and J is TRBJ2-1, with 11 bases aligning to TRBD2. Trimming at V came to 0 bases and at J to 6 bases, leaving 7 bases not matched to a gene. This CDR3 spans 17 amino acids. Germline CDR1 ENHRY, CDR2 SYGVKD. CDR3 residues: CAISESASGGTLNEQFF. DNA for the CDR3: TGTGCCATCAGTGAGTCGGCTAGCGGGGGGACCCTCAATGAGCAGTTCTTC.

Notes on this clone: This may arise from a read error, as a much more abundant clone is one base away. The V and J genes are TRBV6-5 and TRBJ1-1; D uncertain. V gave up 6 bases and J gave up 1 base, with 9 bases separating them. This CDR3 region has 13 residues. Germline V lookup: CDR1 MNHEY, CDR2 SVGAGI. The CDR3 loop reads CASSQTRNTEAFF. CDR3 DNA sequence: TGTGCCAGCAGCCAGACAAGGAACACTGAAGCTTTCTTT.